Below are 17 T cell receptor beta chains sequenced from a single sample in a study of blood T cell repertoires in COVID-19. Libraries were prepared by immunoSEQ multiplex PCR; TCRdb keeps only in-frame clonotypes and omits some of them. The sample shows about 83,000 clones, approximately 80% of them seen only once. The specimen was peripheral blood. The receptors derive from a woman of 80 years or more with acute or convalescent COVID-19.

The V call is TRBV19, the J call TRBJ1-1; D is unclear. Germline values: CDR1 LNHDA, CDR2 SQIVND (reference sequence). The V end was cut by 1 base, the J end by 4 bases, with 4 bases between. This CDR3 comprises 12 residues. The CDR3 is CASSIGITEAFF. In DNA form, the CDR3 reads TGTGCCAGTAGTATAGGTATCACTGAAGCTTTCTTT.

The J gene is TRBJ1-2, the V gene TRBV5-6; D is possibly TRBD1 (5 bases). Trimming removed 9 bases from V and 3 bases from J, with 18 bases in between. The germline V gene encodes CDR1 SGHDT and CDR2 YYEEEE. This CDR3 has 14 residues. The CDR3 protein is CATHKRGKDYGYTF. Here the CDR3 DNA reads TGTGCCACCCATAAACGGGGGAAGGACTATGGCTACACCTTC.

This chain's CDR3 is CASRNRQVSTDTQYF. The CDR3 nucleotides read TGTGCCAGCAGAAACCGACAGGTTAGCACAGATACGCAGTATTTT. The rearrangement joins TRBV11-2 to TRBJ2-3, with D possibly being TRBD1 (6 bases). This CDR3 has 15 amino acids. The V gene lost 6 bases and the J gene lost 0 bases, with 13 bases spanning the gap. Germline-derived CDR1 and CDR2 are SGHAT and FQNNGV.

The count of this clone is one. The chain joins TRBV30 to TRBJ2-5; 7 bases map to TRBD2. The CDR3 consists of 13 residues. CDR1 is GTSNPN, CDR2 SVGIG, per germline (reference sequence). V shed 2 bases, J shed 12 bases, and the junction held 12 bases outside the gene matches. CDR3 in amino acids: CAWSLGSGPAKYF. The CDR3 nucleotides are TGTGCCTGGAGTTTGGGTAGCGGGCCAGCTAAGTACTTC.

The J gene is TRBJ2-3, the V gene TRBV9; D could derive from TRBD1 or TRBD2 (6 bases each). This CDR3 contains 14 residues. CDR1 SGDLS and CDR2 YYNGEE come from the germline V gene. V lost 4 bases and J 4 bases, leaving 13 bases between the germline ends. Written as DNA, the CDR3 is TGTGCCAGCAGCCTAGGGGGGCCCGCAGATACGCAGTATTTT. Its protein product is CASSLGGPADTQYF.

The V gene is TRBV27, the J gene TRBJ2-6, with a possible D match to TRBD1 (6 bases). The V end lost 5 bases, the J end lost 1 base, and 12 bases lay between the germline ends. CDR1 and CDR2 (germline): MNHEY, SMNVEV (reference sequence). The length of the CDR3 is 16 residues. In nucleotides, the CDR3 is TGTGCCAGCAGTCCAACCACAGGGTCTGGGGCCAACGTCCTGACTTTC. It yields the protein CASSPTTGSGANVLTF. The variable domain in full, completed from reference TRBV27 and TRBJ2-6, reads EAQVTQNPRYLITVTGKKLTVTCSQNMNHEYMSWYRQDPGLGLRQIYYSMNVEVTDKGDVPEGYKVSRKEKRNFPLILESPSPNQTSLYFCASSPTTGSGANVLTFGAGSRLTVL.

CDR3 region: CASRAGGGWTEAFF. CDR3 DNA sequence: TGTGCCAGCAGGGCAGGGGGCGGGTGGACTGAAGCTTTCTTT. This chain joins TRBV2 and TRBJ1-1; 8 bases agree with TRBD1. In germline, CDR1 is SNHLY, CDR2 FYNNEI. The CDR3 has 14 residues. Trimming cost V 6 bases and J 5 bases; bases outside gene matches: 8.

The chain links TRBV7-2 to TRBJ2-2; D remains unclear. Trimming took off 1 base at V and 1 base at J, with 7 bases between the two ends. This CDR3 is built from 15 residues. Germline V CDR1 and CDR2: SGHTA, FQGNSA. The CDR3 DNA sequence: TGTGCCAGCAGCTTAGGGAGATTGAACACCGGGGAGCTGTTTTTT. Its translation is CASSLGRLNTGELFF.

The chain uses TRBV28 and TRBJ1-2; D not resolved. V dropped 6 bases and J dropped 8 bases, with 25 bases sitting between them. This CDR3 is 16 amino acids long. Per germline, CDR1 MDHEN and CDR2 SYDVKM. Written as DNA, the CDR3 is TGTGCCAGCAGGGACCCGAACATAGGTCGACTAGGGGGCTACACCTTC. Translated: CASRDPNIGRLGGYTF.

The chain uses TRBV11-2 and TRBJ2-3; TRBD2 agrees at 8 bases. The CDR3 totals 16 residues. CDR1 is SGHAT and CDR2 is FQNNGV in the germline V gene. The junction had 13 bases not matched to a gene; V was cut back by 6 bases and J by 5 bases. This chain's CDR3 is CASRFLEAGVQDTQYF. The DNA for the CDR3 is TGTGCCAGCAGATTTCTAGAAGCGGGGGTACAAGATACGCAGTATTTT.

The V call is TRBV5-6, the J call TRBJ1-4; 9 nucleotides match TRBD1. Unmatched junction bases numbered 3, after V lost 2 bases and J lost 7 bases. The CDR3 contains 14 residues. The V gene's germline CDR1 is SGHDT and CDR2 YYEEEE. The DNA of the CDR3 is TGTGCCAGCAGCTTACAGGGGGCGAGTGAAAAACTGTTTTTT. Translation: CASSLQGASEKLFF.

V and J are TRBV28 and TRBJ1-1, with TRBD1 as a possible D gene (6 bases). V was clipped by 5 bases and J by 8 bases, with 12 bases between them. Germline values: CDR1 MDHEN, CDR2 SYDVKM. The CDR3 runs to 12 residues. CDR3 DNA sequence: TGTGCCAGCAGTGAAAGGGGGACCGAAGCTTTCTTT. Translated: CASSERGTEAFF.

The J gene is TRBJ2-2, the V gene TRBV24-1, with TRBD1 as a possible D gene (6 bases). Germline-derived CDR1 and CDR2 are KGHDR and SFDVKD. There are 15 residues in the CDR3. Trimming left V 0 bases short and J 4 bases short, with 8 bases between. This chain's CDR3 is CATSDLKGVTGELFF. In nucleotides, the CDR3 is TGTGCCACCAGTGATTTGAAGGGGGTCACCGGGGAGCTGTTTTTT.

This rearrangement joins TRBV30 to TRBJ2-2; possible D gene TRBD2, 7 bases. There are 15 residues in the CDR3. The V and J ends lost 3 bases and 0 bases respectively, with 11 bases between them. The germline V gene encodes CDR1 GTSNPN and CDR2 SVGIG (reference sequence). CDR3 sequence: CAWRTGGANTGELFF. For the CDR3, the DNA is TGTGCCTGGAGAACGGGGGGCGCGAACACCGGGGAGCTGTTTTTT.

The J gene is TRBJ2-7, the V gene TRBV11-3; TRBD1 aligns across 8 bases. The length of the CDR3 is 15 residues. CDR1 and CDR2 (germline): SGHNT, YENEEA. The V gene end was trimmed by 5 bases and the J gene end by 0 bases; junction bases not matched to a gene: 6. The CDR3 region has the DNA TGTGCCAGCAGCCCGACAGGGGACCCCTCCTACGAGCAGTACTTC. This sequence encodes CASSPTGDPSYEQYF. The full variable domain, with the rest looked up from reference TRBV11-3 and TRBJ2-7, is EAGVVQSPRYKIIEKKQPVAFWCNPISGHNTLYWYLQNLGQGPELLIRYENEEAVDDSQLPKDRFSAERLKGVDSTLKIQPAELGDSAVYLCASSPTGDPSYEQYFGPGTRLTVT.

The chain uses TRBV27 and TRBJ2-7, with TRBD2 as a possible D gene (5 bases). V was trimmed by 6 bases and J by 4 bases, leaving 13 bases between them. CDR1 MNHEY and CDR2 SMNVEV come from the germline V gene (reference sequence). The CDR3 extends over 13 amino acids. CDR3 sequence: CASSPREGYEQYF. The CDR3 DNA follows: TGTGCCAGCAGCCCCCGAGAGGGATACGAGCAGTACTTC.

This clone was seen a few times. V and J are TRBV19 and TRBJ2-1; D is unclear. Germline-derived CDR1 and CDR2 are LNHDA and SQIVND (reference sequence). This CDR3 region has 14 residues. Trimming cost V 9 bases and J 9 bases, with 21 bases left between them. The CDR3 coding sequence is TGTGCCAGCAGTCCGATTACAGCCTTTGGTGAGCAGTTCTTC. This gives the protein CASSPITAFGEQFF.